This T cell receptor beta chain was obtained from a study of early T cells in non-severe SARS-CoV-2 infection. MiXCR, applied by TCRdb to the 5' RACE reads, yields one record per CDR3 protein. This table holds around 40,000 distinct CDR3 sequences, roughly 6% found once. V shed 0 bases and J 10 bases; nucleotides not matched to a gene: 10. The CDR3 runs 16 residues. The germline V gene has CDR1 SGHDT and CDR2 YYEEEE. The gene calls are TRBV5-6 and TRBJ2-1, with 10 bases that match TRBD2. Input material: whole blood. The TCR sequence derives from an adult who was a healthcare worker with PCR-confirmed SARS-CoV-2 infection or an uninfected control (not recorded which). The CDR3 loop is CASSLASSGRAGEQFF. The CDR3 DNA reads as TGTGCCAGCAGCTTGGCCTCCAGCGGGAGGGCCGGAGAGCAGTTCTTC.